This T cell receptor beta chain was captured by sequencing in a study of cytotoxic CD8 clonotypes in ibrutinib-treated CLL. Study-level information: Among patients, roughly 25 responded partially and 2 completely; 14 then stayed remitted and around 12 progressed after median around 70 months.

Measured with immunoSEQ multiplex PCR; TCRdb has only the in-frame clones, and not every one. The data hold tens of thousands of clones, with around 82% observed a single time. Trimming left V 4 bases short and J 0 bases short, with 7 bases between. The CDR3 is made up of 13 amino acids. Germline loops: CDR1 SQVTM, CDR2 ANQGSEA. The chain joins TRBV29-1 to TRBJ1-3; possibly TRBD1 for D (5 bases). This TCR derives from a human donor with chronic lymphocytic leukemia. The sequencing used PBMCs, collected at disease progression, from a patient treated with ibrutinib. The CDR3 spells CSVGDSSGNTIYF. CDR3 DNA sequence: TGCAGCGTTGGTGACAGCTCTGGAAACACCATATATTTT. Supplemented by reference TRBV29-1 and TRBJ1-3, the full variable domain reads SAVISQKPSRDICQRGTSLTIQCQVDSQVTMMFWYRQQPGQSLTLIATANQGSEATYESGFVIDKFPISRPNLTFSTLTVSNMSPEDSSIYLCSVGDSSGNTIYFGEGSWLTVV.